This T cell receptor (beta chain) is from a study of blood T cell repertoires in COVID-19. The method was immunoSEQ multiplex PCR; TCRdb's version includes in-frame clones alone and lacks a portion of them. In the table there are tens of thousands of clones, around 84% of which are singletons. The receptor comes from a human donor in a cohort sampled during active COVID-19. What was sequenced was peripheral blood.

The CDR3: CASSERQGAMNTEAFF. The CDR3 region has the DNA TGTGCCAGCAGTGAACGGCAGGGGGCGATGAACACTGAAGCTTTCTTT. The chain links TRBV2 to TRBJ1-1; the match to TRBD1 covers 8 bases. Unmatched junction bases numbered 5, after V lost 2 bases and J lost 0 bases. Germline CDR1 is SNHLY and CDR2 is FYNNEI. The CDR3 sequence is 16 residues long.